This T cell receptor (beta chain) is from a study of radiotherapy plus CTLA-4 blockade in lung cancer. Findings and limits, study-wide: The best predictor of response was reported to be early blood T cell clone dynamics, with interferon-beta.

Germline V gives CDR1 SGHVS, CDR2 FQNEAQ. V trimming: 5 bases; J trimming: 4 bases; junction bases outside the gene matches: 3. The CDR3 length is 15 residues. Comment on this clone: Its antigen is not identified.

The method was immunoSEQ multiplex PCR; TCRdb's version includes in-frame clones alone and lacks a portion of them. In the table there are about 68,000 clones, around three quarters of which are singletons. Alongside CTLA-4 blockade with ipilimumab, patients with chemo-refractory metastatic non-small-cell lung cancer received focal radiation. V is TRBV7-8 and J is TRBJ2-2, with 11 bases lining up with TRBD1. Sample: peripheral blood, taken from a patient treated with radiotherapy plus ipilimumab. This clonotype was obtained from a human donor with non-small cell lung cancer who had a complete response to radiotherapy plus ipilimumab. The CDR3 reads CASSQGTGGTGELFF. Written as DNA, the CDR3 is TGTGCCAGCAGCCAGGGGACAGGGGGCACCGGGGAGCTGTTTTTT.